Reported below is one T cell receptor beta chain. Its antigen remains unidentified. A much larger clone sits a single nucleotide away, making a read error possible. Unique molecular identifiers featured in how the TCRbeta library was prepared. MiXCR, applied by TCRdb to the PCR reads, yields one record per CDR3 protein. The sample records 140,000 or so distinct CDR3 sequences, around 10% being singletons. This sample is part of a study of T-cell reconstitution after alpha-beta-depleted transplantation in children. Study-wide findings and caveats: Reportedly, roughly two months post-transplant, alpha-beta T cells arose from several hundred expanded graft clones.

The CDR3 extends over 12 amino acids. The germline gives CDR1 SQVTM, CDR2 ANQGSEA. This receptor was obtained from a female patient aged 2-9 years who had a stem cell transplant for congenital amegakaryocytic thrombocytopenia, so the T cells may come from the graft donor. The sample was PBMCs, mostly from graft donor cells, taken 180 days after TCRalphabeta/CD19-depleted stem cell transplant. This chain links TRBV29-1 with TRBJ2-1; D tentatively fits TRBD1 or TRBD2 (5 bases each). The CDR3 protein is CTLGTDYNEQFF. DNA for the CDR3: TGCACCCTGGGGACGGACTACAATGAGCAGTTCTTC.